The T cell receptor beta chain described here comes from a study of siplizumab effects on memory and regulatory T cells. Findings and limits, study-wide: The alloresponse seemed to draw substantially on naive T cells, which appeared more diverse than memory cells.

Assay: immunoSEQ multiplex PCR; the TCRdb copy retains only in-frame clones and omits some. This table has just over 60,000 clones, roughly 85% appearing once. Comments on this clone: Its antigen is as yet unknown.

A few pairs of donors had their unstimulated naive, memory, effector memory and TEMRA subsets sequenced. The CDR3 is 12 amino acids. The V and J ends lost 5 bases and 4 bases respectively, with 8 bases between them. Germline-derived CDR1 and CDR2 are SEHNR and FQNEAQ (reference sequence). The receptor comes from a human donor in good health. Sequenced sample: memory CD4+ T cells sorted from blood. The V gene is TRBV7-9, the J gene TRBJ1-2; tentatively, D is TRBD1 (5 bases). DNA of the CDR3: TGTGCCAGCAGCCCGGGGACCTATGGCTACACCTTC. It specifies CASSPGTYGYTF.